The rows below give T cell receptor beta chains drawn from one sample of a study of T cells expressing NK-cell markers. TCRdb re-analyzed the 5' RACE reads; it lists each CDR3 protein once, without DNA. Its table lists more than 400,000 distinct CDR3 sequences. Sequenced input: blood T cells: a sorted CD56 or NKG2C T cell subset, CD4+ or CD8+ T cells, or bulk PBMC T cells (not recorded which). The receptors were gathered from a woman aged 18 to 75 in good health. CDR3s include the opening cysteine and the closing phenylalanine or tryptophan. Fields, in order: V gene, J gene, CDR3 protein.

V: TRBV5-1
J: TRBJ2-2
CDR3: CASRGPKNTGELFF

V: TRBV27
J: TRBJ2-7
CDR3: CASSLLGVSPEQYF

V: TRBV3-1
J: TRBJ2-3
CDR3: CASSQGLAATDTQYF

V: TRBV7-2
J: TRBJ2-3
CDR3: CASSLVGITSTDTQYF

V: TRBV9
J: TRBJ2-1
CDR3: CASSPPRSPNEQFF

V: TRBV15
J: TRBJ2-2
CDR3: CATSRGVQNTGELFF

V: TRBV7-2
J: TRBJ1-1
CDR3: CASSSHSLAFF

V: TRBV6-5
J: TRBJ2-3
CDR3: CASSYFGTGPEDTQYF

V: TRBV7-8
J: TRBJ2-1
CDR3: CASRGPNHYNEQFF

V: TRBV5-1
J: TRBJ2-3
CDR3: CASSLVAHTDTQYF

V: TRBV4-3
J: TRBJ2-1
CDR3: CASSPGTSGRPYNEQFF

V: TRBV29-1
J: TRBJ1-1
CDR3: CSVGQGSEAFF

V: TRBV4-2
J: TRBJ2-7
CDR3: CASSQEFGDAYEQYF

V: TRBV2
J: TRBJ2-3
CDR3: CASIILESATDTQYF

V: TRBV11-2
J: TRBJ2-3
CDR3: CASSELAGRTDTQYF

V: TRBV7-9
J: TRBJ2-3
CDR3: CASSAARGTDTQYF

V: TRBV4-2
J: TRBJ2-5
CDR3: CASSQVIAGGPVETQYF

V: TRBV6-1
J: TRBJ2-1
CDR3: CASTLTRTSAGYEQFF

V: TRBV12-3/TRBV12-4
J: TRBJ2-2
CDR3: CASSPLGAGGPRTGELFF

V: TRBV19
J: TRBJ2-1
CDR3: CASSIVGGPYNEQFF

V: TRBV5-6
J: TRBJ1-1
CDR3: CASRSGTANTEAFF

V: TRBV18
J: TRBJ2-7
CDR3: CASSPFGGTGPYEQYF

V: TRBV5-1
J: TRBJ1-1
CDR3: CASSRLGDTEAFF

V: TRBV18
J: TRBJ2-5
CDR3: CASSPRQQTQETQYF

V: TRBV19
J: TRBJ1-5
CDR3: CASRSTGQNQPQHF

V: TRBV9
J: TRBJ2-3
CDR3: CASSVGSGGRGTDTQYF

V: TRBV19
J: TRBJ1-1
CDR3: CASSIKTNTEAFF

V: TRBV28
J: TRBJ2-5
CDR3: CASVGQPQETQYF

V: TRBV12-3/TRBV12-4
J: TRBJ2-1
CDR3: CASSYRGQTYNEQFF

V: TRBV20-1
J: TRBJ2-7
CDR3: CSARDPRGGSYEQYF

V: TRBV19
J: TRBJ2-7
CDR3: CASTASGTLYEQYF

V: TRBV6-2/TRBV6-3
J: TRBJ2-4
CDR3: CASSYRTTGTSSPLAKNIQYF

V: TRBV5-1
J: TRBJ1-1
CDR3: CASSPGQGGAAEAFF

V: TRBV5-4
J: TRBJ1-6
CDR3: CASSLDRQYSPLHF

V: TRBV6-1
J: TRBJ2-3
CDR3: CASDVAGGPYTQYF

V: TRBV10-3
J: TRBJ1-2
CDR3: CAIRPGGDGYTF

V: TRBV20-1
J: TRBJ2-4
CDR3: CSADRGGANIQYF

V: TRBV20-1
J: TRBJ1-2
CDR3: CSARVRVDGYTF

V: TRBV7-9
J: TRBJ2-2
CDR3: CASSPPGSGELFF

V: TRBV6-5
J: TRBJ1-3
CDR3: CASSHDRVRNTIYF

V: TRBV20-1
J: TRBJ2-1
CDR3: CSARRSWRDNEQFF

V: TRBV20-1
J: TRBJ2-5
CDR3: CSAETRIPETQYF

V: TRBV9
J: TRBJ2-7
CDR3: CASSVGDRGLGYEQYF

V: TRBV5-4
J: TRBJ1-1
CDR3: CASSLEWGVTEAFF

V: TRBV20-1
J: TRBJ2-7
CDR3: CSARTSSFSEQYF